The next 23 T cell receptor beta chains were all read from a single sample in a study of identical twins. TCRdb re-called the 5' RACE reads with MiXCR, one entry per CDR3 protein. This table holds about 450,000 distinct CDR3 sequences, less than 20% found once. The sequencing sample was made of naive T cells sorted from blood. These TCRs come from a man in his fifties in good health.

This clonotype was seen a few times. The V and J genes are TRBV6-2 or TRBV6-3 and TRBJ2-1; D is unresolved. V lost 11 bases to trimming and J lost 0 bases, with 17 bases between them. This CDR3 is built from 15 residues. Per the germline V gene, CDR1 is MNHEY and CDR2 is SVGEGT. The CDR3 DNA reads as TGTGCCGCCTTTAGGACCACGAGCTCCTACAATGAGCAGTTCTTC. Protein product: CAAFRTTSSYNEQFF.

The chain couples TRBV29-1 to TRBJ2-1, with D possibly matching TRBD2 (6 bases). Germline V gives CDR1 SQVTM, CDR2 ANQGSEA. V was trimmed by 6 bases and J by 9 bases, leaving 12 bases between them. There are 11 residues in the CDR3. The CDR3 here is CSVGDGGEQFF. The CDR3 DNA is TGCAGCGTGGGGGACGGGGGTGAGCAGTTCTTC.

The chain links TRBV27 to TRBJ1-1; D is unresolved. Germline V CDR1 and CDR2: MNHEY, SMNVEV (reference sequence). This CDR3 contains 15 residues. V was cut by 3 bases and J by 6 bases, with 17 bases left in between. CDR3 DNA sequence: TGTGCCAGCAGTTTCCTCCTGGACGGGTTATCTGAAGCTTTCTTT. This sequence encodes CASSFLLDGLSEAFF.

This clonotype was counted at least ten times. The chain couples TRBV20-1 to TRBJ2-1, with D possibly TRBD2 on 6 matching bases. Trimming stripped 2 bases from V and 0 bases from J, with 11 bases between. In germline, CDR1 is DFQATT, CDR2 SNEGSKA (reference sequence). The CDR3 is 15 amino acids. The DNA for the CDR3 is TGCAGTGCTAGAATACGGGGGAGCTCCTACAATGAGCAGTTCTTC. Translating it yields CSARIRGSSYNEQFF.

This clonotype appeared many times. This chain connects TRBV6-2 or TRBV6-3 to TRBJ2-5; D is uncertain. The CDR3 runs to 12 residues. Trimming left V 6 bases short and J 1 base short, with 6 bases between. Germline values: CDR1 MNHEY, CDR2 SVGEGT. The DNA for the CDR3 is TGTGCCAGCAGAACCGTCCAAGAGACCCAGTACTTC. Translated, it gives CASRTVQETQYF.

The chain is built from TRBV5-4 and TRBJ2-5; D is ambiguous. CDR1 SGHNT and CDR2 YYREEE come from the germline V gene (reference sequence). Trimming cost V 0 bases and J 5 bases, with 17 bases left between them. The CDR3 totals 16 residues. The CDR3 sequence is CASSLVGSPGVETQYF. DNA for the CDR3: TGTGCCAGCAGCTTGGTCGGATCCCCCGGCGTTGAGACCCAGTACTTC.

This clonotype occurred a few times. The CDR3 DNA is TGTGCCAGCAGTCCCCGTCCGGGACAGGGTCCAGATACGCAGTATTTT. It is translated as CASSPRPGQGPDTQYF. This rearrangement joins TRBV28 to TRBJ2-3, with 9 bases fitting TRBD1. This CDR3 is 16 amino acids long. Germline V gene sequence: CDR1 MDHEN, CDR2 SYDVKM. V lost 5 bases, J lost 4 bases, and 10 bases stayed unmatched. Variable domain in full (rest from reference TRBV28 and TRBJ2-3): DVKVTQSSRYLVKRTGEKVFLECVQDMDHENMFWYRQDPGLGLRLIYFSYDVKMKEKGDIPEGYSVSREKKERFSLILESASTNQTSMYLCASSPRPGQGPDTQYFGPGTRLTVL.

The chain uses TRBV12-3 or TRBV12-4 and TRBJ2-1; D is perhaps TRBD1 (5 bases). The CDR3 is 14 amino acids. The V end lost 3 bases, the J end lost 7 bases, and 13 bases lay between the germline ends. The CDR3 here is CASSFIAGRNEQFF. The DNA for the CDR3 is TGTGCCAGCAGTTTTATCGCAGGGCGAAATGAGCAGTTCTTC.

This clonotype has a count of ten or more. The chain links TRBV12-5 to TRBJ2-2; 9 bases agree with TRBD1. Trimming cost V 4 bases and J 7 bases; bases outside gene matches: 7. CDR1 is LGHNT and CDR2 is FRNRAP in the germline V gene. The CDR3 runs 15 residues. The CDR3 protein is CASGSGQGPIGELFF. For the CDR3, the DNA is TGTGCTAGTGGTTCTGGACAGGGGCCCATCGGGGAGCTGTTTTTT.

The chain recombines TRBV27 with TRBJ1-1; tentative D call: TRBD1 (5 bases). The CDR3 consists of 14 residues. V was shortened by 5 bases and J by 3 bases, with 13 bases between the two germline ends. Germline CDR1 MNHEY, CDR2 SMNVEV (reference sequence). In nucleotides, the CDR3 is TGTGCCAGCAGTCTCAGGGAAGGGTACACTGAAGCTTTCTTT. Protein: CASSLREGYTEAFF.

Many counts were recorded for this clonotype. The J gene is TRBJ2-3, the V gene TRBV6-5, with D maybe TRBD1 (6 bases). Germline lookup yields CDR1 MNHEY and CDR2 SVGAGI. The CDR3 runs to 15 residues. The ends were cut back, 2 bases at V and 7 bases at J, with 16 bases in the middle. The chain's CDR3 is CASSYLLQGMNTQYF. CDR3 sequence (DNA): TGTGCCAGCAGTTACCTCCTCCAGGGGATGAATACGCAGTATTTT.

The table lists this clonotype with many counts. The V and J genes are TRBV27 and TRBJ2-7; 9 positions agree with TRBD1. The CDR3 covers 15 residues. Germline V lookup: CDR1 MNHEY, CDR2 SMNVEV (reference sequence). V shed 0 bases, J shed 4 bases, and the junction held 4 bases outside the gene matches. Written as DNA, the CDR3 is TGTGCCAGCAGTTTATCTTGGGACAGGGCTTACGAGCAGTACTTC. It encodes CASSLSWDRAYEQYF.

V usage is TRBV15 and J usage is TRBJ1-6; 7 positions agree with TRBD1. Germline loops: CDR1 LNHNV, CDR2 YYDKDF (reference sequence). V lost 6 bases to trimming and J lost 6 bases; unmatched junction nucleotides: 8. CDR3 size: 15 residues. CDR3 protein: CATSITGVGNSPLHF. In DNA form, the CDR3 reads TGTGCCACCAGTATTACAGGGGTCGGTAATTCACCCCTCCACTTT.

This clonotype occurred many times. CDR3 loop: CATSRDRKETQYF. CDR3 DNA sequence: TGTGCCACCAGCAGAGATCGGAAAGAGACCCAGTACTTC. The V call is TRBV15, the J call TRBJ2-5; unclear D gene. V dropped 0 bases and J dropped 3 bases, with 5 bases sitting between them. The CDR3 spans 13 residues. Germline CDR1 reads LNHNV; CDR2 reads YYDKDF (reference sequence).

This clonotype has more than one count but fewer than ten. This rearrangement joins TRBV7-8 to TRBJ2-3; tentative D call: TRBD1 (6 bases). This CDR3 contains 16 residues. V was shortened by 3 bases and J by 2 bases, with 15 bases between the two germline ends. Germline V CDR1 and CDR2: SGHVS, FQNEAQ. The CDR3 sequence: CASSFLGTTLTDTQYF. The DNA for the CDR3 is TGTGCCAGCAGCTTCTTAGGGACAACCCTCACAGATACGCAGTATTTT.

The V call is TRBV2, the J call TRBJ2-1; a weak D match, TRBD1 (6 bases). Germline loops: CDR1 SNHLY, CDR2 FYNNEI. The V and J ends lost 4 bases and 0 bases respectively, with 16 bases between them. The CDR3 runs 17 residues. The CDR3 is CASSGSHRVDSYNEQFF. The CDR3 DNA sequence: TGTGCCAGCAGTGGATCTCACAGGGTCGACTCCTACAATGAGCAGTTCTTC.

This clonotype has a handful of counts. This chain uses TRBV5-1 with TRBJ2-3; D unresolved. Deletions cut 0 bases from V and 9 bases from J, with 14 bases between. The CDR3 loop spans 14 amino acids. The germline V gene has CDR1 SGHRS and CDR2 YFSETQ. In nucleotides, the CDR3 is TGCGCCAGCAGCTTGGGGCAGGCGCCAGTCACGCAGTATTTT. Its translation is CASSLGQAPVTQYF.

The V and J genes are TRBV6-1 and TRBJ2-3, with 7 nucleotides matching TRBD1. The CDR3 has 17 amino acids. J lost 1 base, V lost 6 bases, and 13 bases had no gene match. Germline assignment: CDR1 MNHNS and CDR2 SASEGT. The CDR3 here is CASSPQGSSSGTDTQYF. CDR3 nucleotide sequence: TGTGCCAGCAGCCCACAGGGGTCTAGCTCTGGCACAGATACGCAGTATTTT.

The table lists this clonotype with many counts. The chain links TRBV20-1 to TRBJ2-7; 7 positions agree with TRBD1. In germline, CDR1 is DFQATT, CDR2 SNEGSKA (reference sequence). The CDR3 totals 16 residues. With V trimmed by 0 bases and J by 1 base, 9 bases remained unmatched. The CDR3 DNA reads TGCAGTGCTAGAGACCCCCGGGACAGTTTTTCCTACGAGCAGTACTTC. Its translation: CSARDPRDSFSYEQYF.

J is TRBJ2-7 and V is TRBV7-2, with D perhaps assigned TRBD1 or TRBD2 (5 bases each). Per the germline V gene, CDR1 is SGHTA and CDR2 is FQGNSA. The V end was cut by 5 bases, the J end by 4 bases, with 18 bases between. This CDR3 is 15 amino acids long. Here the CDR3 reads CASSNGAPGWYEQYF. DNA of the CDR3: TGTGCCAGCAGCAACGGGGCCCCGGGGTGGTACGAGCAGTACTTC.

V usage is TRBV5-1 and J usage is TRBJ2-5; D is possibly TRBD2 (5 bases). Trimming left V 2 bases short and J 4 bases short, with 9 bases between. From germline, CDR1 is SGHRS and CDR2 YFSETQ. The length of the CDR3 is 13 residues. The CDR3 sequence: CASSFNGGETQYF. The CDR3 nucleotides read TGCGCCAGCAGCTTTAATGGAGGAGAGACCCAGTACTTC. Variable domain in full (rest from reference TRBV5-1 and TRBJ2-5): KAGVTQTPRYLIKTRGQQVTLSCSPISGHRSVSWYQQTPGQGLQFLFEYFSETQRNKGNFPGRFSGRQFSNSRSEMNVSTLELGDSALYLCASSFNGGETQYFGPGTRLLVL.

A few counts support this clonotype. J is TRBJ2-1 and V is TRBV7-3; 7 nucleotides match TRBD2. The germline V gene has CDR1 SGHTA and CDR2 FQGTGA. V lost 0 bases, J lost 4 bases, and 6 bases stayed unmatched. The CDR3 covers 16 residues. CDR3 amino acids: CASSLTGGVAYNEQFF. The CDR3 bases are TGTGCCAGCAGCTTAACGGGGGGGGTAGCATACAATGAGCAGTTCTTC.

The V gene is TRBV7-2, the J gene TRBJ1-2; D remains ambiguous. V was cut by 1 base and J by 8 bases, with 8 bases left in between. The CDR3 consists of 12 residues. Germline V gene lookup returns CDR1 SGHTA and CDR2 FQGNSA. This CDR3 is CASSLVMGGYTF. In DNA, the CDR3 is TGTGCCAGCAGCTTAGTAATGGGGGGCTACACCTTC.